This T cell receptor beta chain was sequenced for a study of response to subunit inactivated influenza vaccine. The J segment lost 2 bases and the V segment lost 6 bases, leaving 8 bases of the junction unmatched. Per germline, CDR1 MNHNS and CDR2 SASEGT. The CDR3 runs 15 residues. TCRdb passed the RT-PCR reads through MiXCR, listing each CDR3 protein once. The sample holds about 570,000 distinct CDR3 sequences, roughly 12% seen once. This clonotype was detected only a few times. The sample also formed part of further work on T cells expressing NK-cell markers. That investigation notes: Production of TCR beta cDNA relied on 5'RACE template switching with UMIs.

The origin of this receptor is a middle-aged man who received an inactivated influenza vaccine. The genes are TRBV6-1 and TRBJ1-2, with TRBD1 matching 8 bases. The material sequenced was PBMCs from blood, taken on the day of vaccination. In DNA, the CDR3 is TGTGCCAGCAGCCCTCAACAGGGGGGGAACTATGGCTACACCTTC. Translating it yields CASSPQQGGNYGYTF.